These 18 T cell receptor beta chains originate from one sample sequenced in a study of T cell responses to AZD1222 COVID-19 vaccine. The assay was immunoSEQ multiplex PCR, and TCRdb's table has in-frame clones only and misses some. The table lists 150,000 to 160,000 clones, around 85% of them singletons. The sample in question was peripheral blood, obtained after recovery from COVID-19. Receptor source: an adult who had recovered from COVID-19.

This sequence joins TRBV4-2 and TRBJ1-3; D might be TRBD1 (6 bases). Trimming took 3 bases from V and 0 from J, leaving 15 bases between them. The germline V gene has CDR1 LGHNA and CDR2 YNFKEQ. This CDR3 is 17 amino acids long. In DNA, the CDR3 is TGTGCCAGCAGCCAGACCCTGGGGGGCAGCTCTGGAAACACCATATATTTT. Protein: CASSQTLGGSSGNTIYF.

Here the CDR3 DNA reads TGCAGCGTTGAAGACCCCCAGGGTTCAGATACGCAGTATTTT. Its protein is CSVEDPQGSDTQYF. The chain has TRBV29-1 and TRBJ2-3; perhaps TRBD1 as D (5 bases). Germline V gene lookup returns CDR1 SQVTM and CDR2 ANQGSEA. The CDR3 extends over 14 amino acids. Trimming left V 0 bases short and J 4 bases short, with 11 bases between.

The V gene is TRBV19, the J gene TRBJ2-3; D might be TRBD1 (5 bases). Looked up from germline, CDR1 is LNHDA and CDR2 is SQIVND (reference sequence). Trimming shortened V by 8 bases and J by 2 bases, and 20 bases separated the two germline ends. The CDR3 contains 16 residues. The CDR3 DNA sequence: TGTGCCAGTTCCCGATACGAAGGGGCCCTCACAGATACGCAGTATTTT. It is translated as CASSRYEGALTDTQYF.

CDR3 coding DNA: TGTGCCAGCAGCCCCCCCGGGACAAGCCGTGCTGAGCAGTTCTTC. It codes for CASSPPGTSRAEQFF. The chain has TRBV11-2 and TRBJ2-1; D might be TRBD1 (6 bases). CDR1 SGHAT and CDR2 FQNNGV come from the germline V gene. V was clipped by 5 bases and J by 9 bases, with 20 bases between them. This CDR3 contains 15 residues.

CDR3 nucleotide sequence: TGTGCCAGCAATTTTCTCAGTTCCCACTACGAGCAGTACTTC. Encoded protein: CASNFLSSHYEQYF. The J gene is TRBJ2-7, the V gene TRBV5-6; D not resolved. This CDR3 is built from 14 residues. The germline gives CDR1 SGHDT, CDR2 YYEEEE. The germline V and J ends were trimmed by 6 bases and 3 bases, with 16 bases remaining between them.

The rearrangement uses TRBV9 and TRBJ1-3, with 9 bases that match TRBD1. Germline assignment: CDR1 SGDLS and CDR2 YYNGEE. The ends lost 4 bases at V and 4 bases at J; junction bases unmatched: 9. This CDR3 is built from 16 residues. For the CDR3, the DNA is TGTGCCAGCAGCACCGGACAGGGGAAGCTCGGAAACACCATATATTTT. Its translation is CASSTGQGKLGNTIYF.

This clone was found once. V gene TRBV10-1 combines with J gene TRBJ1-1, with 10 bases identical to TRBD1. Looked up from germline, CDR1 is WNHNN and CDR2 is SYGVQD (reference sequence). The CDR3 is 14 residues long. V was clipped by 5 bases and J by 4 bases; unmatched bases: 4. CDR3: CASSPGTGVTEAFF. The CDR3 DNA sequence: TGCGCCAGCAGTCCCGGGACAGGGGTCACTGAAGCTTTCTTT.

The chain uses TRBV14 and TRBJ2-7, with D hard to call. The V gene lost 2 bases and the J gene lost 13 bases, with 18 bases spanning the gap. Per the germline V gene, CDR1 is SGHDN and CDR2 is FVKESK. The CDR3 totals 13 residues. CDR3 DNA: TGTGCCAGCAGCCAATACTTGGCGGACCCCCCTTACTTC. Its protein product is CASSQYLADPPYF.

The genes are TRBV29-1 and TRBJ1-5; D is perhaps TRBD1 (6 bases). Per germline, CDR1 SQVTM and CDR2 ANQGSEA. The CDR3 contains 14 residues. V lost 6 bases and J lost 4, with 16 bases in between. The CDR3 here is CSVSRGGRNQPQHF. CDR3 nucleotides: TGCAGCGTGTCCCGGGGGGGGCGTAATCAGCCCCAGCATTTT.

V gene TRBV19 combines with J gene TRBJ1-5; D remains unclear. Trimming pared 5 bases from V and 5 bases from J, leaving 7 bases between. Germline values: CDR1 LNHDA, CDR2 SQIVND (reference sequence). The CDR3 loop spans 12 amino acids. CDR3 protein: CASSLRDQPQHF. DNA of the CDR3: TGTGCCAGTAGTCTGAGGGATCAGCCCCAGCATTTT.

The CDR3 DNA reads TGCGCCAGCAGCCCTGAAGGCCTCGAGCAGTTCTTC. Encoded protein: CASSPEGLEQFF. This chain links TRBV5-1 with TRBJ2-1; D is unclear. Germline CDR1 SGHRS, CDR2 YFSETQ. V dropped 4 bases and J dropped 10 bases, with 12 bases sitting between them. The CDR3 is 12 residues long.

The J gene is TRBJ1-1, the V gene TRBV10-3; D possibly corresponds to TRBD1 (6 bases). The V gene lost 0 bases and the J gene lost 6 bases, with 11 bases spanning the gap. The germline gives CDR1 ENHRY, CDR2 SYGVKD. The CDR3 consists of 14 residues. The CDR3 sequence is CAISESGKGAEAFF. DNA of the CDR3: TGTGCCATCAGTGAGTCGGGGAAGGGGGCTGAAGCTTTCTTT.

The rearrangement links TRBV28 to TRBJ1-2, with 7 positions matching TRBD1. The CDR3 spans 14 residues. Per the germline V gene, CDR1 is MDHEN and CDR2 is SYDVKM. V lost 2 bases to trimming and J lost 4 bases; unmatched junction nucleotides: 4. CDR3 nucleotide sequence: TGTGCCAGCAGTTTAGACAGGGTCACCTATGGCTACACCTTC. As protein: CASSLDRVTYGYTF.

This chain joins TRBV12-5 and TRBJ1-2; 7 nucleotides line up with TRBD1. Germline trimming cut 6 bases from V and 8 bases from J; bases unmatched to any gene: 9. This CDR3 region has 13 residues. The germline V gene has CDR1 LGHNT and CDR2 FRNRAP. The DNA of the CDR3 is TGTGCTAGTGGACTCGACAGGGAACGAGGCTACACCTTC. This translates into CASGLDRERGYTF.

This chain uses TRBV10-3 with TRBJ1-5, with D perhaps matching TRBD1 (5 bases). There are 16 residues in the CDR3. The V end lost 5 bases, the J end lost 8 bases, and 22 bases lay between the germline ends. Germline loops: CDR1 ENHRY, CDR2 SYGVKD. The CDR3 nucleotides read TGTGCCATCAGTCTTACCGCTCCCGGGACTCCGGAGCCCCAGCATTTT. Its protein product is CAISLTAPGTPEPQHF.

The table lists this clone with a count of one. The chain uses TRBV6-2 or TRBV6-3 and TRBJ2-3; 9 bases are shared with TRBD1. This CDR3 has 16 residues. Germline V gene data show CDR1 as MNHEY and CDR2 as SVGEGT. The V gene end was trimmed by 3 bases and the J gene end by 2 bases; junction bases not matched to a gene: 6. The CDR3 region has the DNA TGTGCCAGCAGTTATGAGGACAGGGGAGCCACAGATACGCAGTATTTT. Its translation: CASSYEDRGATDTQYF.

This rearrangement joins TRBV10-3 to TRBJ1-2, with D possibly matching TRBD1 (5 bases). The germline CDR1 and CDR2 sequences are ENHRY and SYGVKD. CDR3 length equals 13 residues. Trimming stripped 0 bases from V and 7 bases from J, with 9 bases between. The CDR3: CAISESTVSGYTF. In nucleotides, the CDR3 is TGTGCCATCAGTGAGTCGACAGTAAGTGGCTACACCTTC.

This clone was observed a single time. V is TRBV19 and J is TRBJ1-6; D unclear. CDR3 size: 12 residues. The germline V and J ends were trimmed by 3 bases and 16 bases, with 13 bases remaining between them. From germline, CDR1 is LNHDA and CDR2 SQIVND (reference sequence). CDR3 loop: CASSMVEAKLHF. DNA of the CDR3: TGTGCCAGTAGTATGGTGGAAGCCAAGCTCCACTTT.